Sequencing of this T cell receptor (beta chain) was carried out in a study of beta chain features in type 1 diabetes. Study observations and caveats: In every one of the four CD4+ subsets, TCRB CDR3s were moderately but significantly shorter in Type 1 diabetes patients. PCR might pick shorter templates more often, in the same way for patients and controls.

Per the germline V gene, CDR1 is MDHEN and CDR2 is SYDVKM. V was cut by 6 bases and J by 3 bases, with 12 bases left in between. This CDR3 is 14 amino acids long. Researchers reported sorting CD4+ naive, central memory, regulatory and stem cell-like memory cells via CD45RO/CCR7/CD25/CD127/CD95/CD27. Purity above 95% was achieved in all sorted populations. Details on this clone: What it binds is not known.

The study reverse transcribed the entire isolated RNA, so it sequenced expressed TCRB transcripts. This table comes from immunoSEQ multiplex PCR, and its TCRdb copy is limited to in-frame clones, with some not included. Of under 400,000 clones listed, over 9.5% were seen once; the top ten hold roughly 0.0097%. This TCR was recovered from a woman under 30 with type 1 diabetes. This chain connects TRBV28 to TRBJ2-1; D unclear. Sequencing input: naive CD4+ T cells from blood. In DNA form, the CDR3 reads TGTGCCAGCAGCTCCAGTCCGCACTACAATGAGCAGTTCTTC. It codes for CASSSSPHYNEQFF.